Following are 9 T cell receptor beta chains from one sample sequenced in a study of blood T cell repertoires in COVID-19 (TCRdb year 2020). Receptor amplification or capture employed the immunoSEQ multiplex PCR assay. In TCRdb, the immuneACCESS table is reduced to in-frame sequences with V and J assigned. These tables do not hold every clone; where another copy was compared, an unresolved V gene accounts for under half, and the others remain unexplained. For this sample the table gives roughly 200,000 clones, of which approximately 86% were detected only once. The ten biggest clones cover approximately 4% of the sample. The specimen was PBMCs or T cells enriched from blood (not recorded which). Receptor source: a young woman who had been exposed to COVID-19.

The chain carries TRBV10-2 and TRBJ2-1, with D possibly matching TRBD2 (5 bases). V was pared by 3 bases and J by 0 bases, with 9 bases between. The CDR3 is 15 amino acids. From germline, CDR1 is WSHSY and CDR2 SAAADI. The CDR3, as DNA: TGCGCCAGCAGTGATCGGGGAAGCTCCTACAATGAGCAGTTCTTC. Its protein is CASSDRGSSYNEQFF.

The rearrangement joins TRBV2 to TRBJ1-5, with TRBD1 matching over 9 bases. The CDR3 sequence is 17 residues long. Trimming at V came to 4 bases and at J to 7 bases, leaving 14 bases not matched to a gene. CDR1 and CDR2 (germline): SNHLY, FYNNEI. The CDR3 DNA reads TGTGCCAGCAGTGCTGGGACAGGGAAGGGTTCTTGGCAGCCCCAGCATTTT. Protein product: CASSAGTGKGSWQPQHF.

This rearrangement joins TRBV6-5 to TRBJ2-3, with 9 bases identical to TRBD1. Trimming at V came to 6 bases and at J to 4 bases, leaving 8 bases not matched to a gene. The CDR3 has 15 amino acids. Germline V lookup: CDR1 MNHEY, CDR2 SVGAGI. The CDR3: CASREGQGMADTQYF. As DNA, the CDR3 is TGTGCCAGCAGGGAGGGACAGGGTATGGCAGATACGCAGTATTTT.

J is TRBJ1-1 and V is TRBV27, with D hard to call. Germline lookup yields CDR1 MNHEY and CDR2 SMNVEV (reference sequence). The CDR3 is 14 amino acids. V lost 2 bases, J lost 3 bases, and 10 bases lay in between. Written as DNA, the CDR3 is TGTGCCAGCAGTTTACGGGTGGAGTACACTGAAGCTTTCTTT. It yields the protein CASSLRVEYTEAFF.

V is TRBV6-6 and J is TRBJ1-1; the match to TRBD1 covers 7 bases. Germline trimming cut 8 bases from V and 11 bases from J; bases unmatched to any gene: 8. CDR3 length: 11 residues. Germline loops: CDR1 MNHNY, CDR2 SVGAGI (reference sequence). Here the CDR3 DNA reads TGTGCCAGCGGTGACAGGGTTGGGGCTTTCTTT. Its translation is CASGDRVGAFF.

The chain employs TRBV5-4 and TRBJ1-4; D may be TRBD1 (5 bases). V was clipped by 4 bases and J by 8 bases, with 15 bases between them. Germline CDR1 and CDR2: SGHNT and YYREEE (reference sequence). CDR3 size: 14 residues. The CDR3 DNA is TGTGCCAGCAGCCAGGGAGGTGCGATCGAAAAACTGTTTTTT. Encoded protein: CASSQGGAIEKLFF.

J is TRBJ2-1 and V is TRBV6-2 or TRBV6-3, with D maybe TRBD2 (7 bases). The CDR3 runs to 15 residues. V shed 5 bases and J shed 7 bases, with 18 bases lying between them. Germline V gene sequence: CDR1 MNHEY, CDR2 SVGEGT. The CDR3 coding sequence is TGTGCCAGCAGTGAGCCGGGAGGAGGGGGGAATGAGCAGTTCTTC. Translation: CASSEPGGGGNEQFF.

This CDR3 reads CASSYPTGAGANVLTF. DNA of the CDR3: TGTGCCAGCAGTTACCCCACAGGGGCTGGGGCCAACGTCCTGACTTTC. The chain has TRBV6-5 and TRBJ2-6; 7 nucleotides line up with TRBD1. CDR1 MNHEY and CDR2 SVGAGI come from the germline V gene. There are 16 residues in the CDR3. V trimming: 2 bases; J trimming: 2 bases; junction bases outside the gene matches: 3.

The chain is built from TRBV14 and TRBJ1-6, with 7 bases that match TRBD1. CDR3 size: 15 residues. The germline CDR1 and CDR2 sequences are SGHDN and FVKESK. With 4 bases clipped from V and 9 bases from J, the junction kept 9 bases outside the gene matches. The CDR3 DNA reads TGTGCCAGCAGCCGACAGGGCTCTCTGAGTTCACCCCTCCACTTT. Its protein is CASSRQGSLSSPLHF.